This T cell receptor beta chain originates from a study of OX40 agonist ivuxolimab in advanced cancers. Only in-frame clones appear in the TCRdb table, and some are missing; sequencing was by immunoSEQ multiplex PCR. This sample has tens of thousands of clones, with about 86% found just once. V lost 4 bases and J lost 0, with 10 bases in between. CDR3 length: 14 amino acids. The V gene's germline CDR1 is WSHSY and CDR2 SAAADI. This clonotype was sampled from an adult with an advanced solid tumor such as melanoma, head and neck, liver or kidney cancer. The genes are TRBV10-2 and TRBJ2-7; D is ambiguous. Source: CD4+ or CD8+ T cells sorted from blood, taken in a trial of the OX40 agonist ivuxolimab. The CDR3 bases are TGCGCCAGCAGTGTGCTATTCTACTCCTACGAGCAGTACTTC. Protein sequence: CASSVLFYSYEQYF.